This T cell receptor beta chain is drawn from a study of blood T cell repertoires in COVID-19. Study context: The United States, Italy and Spain provided the acute and convalescent COVID-19 samples. PBMCs, B-cell-depleted T cells, or T cells were the source of the cDNA or gDNA that made up the material.

Per the original methods: By means of reference gene primer amplification, nucleated cell counts were estimated. The table came from immunoSEQ multiplex PCR; TCRdb's copy has only in-frame clones and leaves some out. That table is the source of V, J and clone size, and D and trimming were worked out from the DNA. This table holds around 220,000 clones, approximately 86% found once. This receptor was identified in a young man with active or convalescent COVID-19. The sample comprised peripheral blood.

The CDR3 nucleotides read TGTGCCAGCAGACAAGACGGGGGGAGGAAAGGTTCACCCCTCCACTTT. Its protein product is CASRQDGGRKGSPLHF. The V gene is TRBV27, the J gene TRBJ1-6, with D tentatively TRBD1 (5 bases). V was shortened by 6 bases and J by 9 bases, with 21 bases between the two germline ends. Per the germline V gene, CDR1 is MNHEY and CDR2 is SMNVEV (reference sequence). The length of the CDR3 is 16 residues.